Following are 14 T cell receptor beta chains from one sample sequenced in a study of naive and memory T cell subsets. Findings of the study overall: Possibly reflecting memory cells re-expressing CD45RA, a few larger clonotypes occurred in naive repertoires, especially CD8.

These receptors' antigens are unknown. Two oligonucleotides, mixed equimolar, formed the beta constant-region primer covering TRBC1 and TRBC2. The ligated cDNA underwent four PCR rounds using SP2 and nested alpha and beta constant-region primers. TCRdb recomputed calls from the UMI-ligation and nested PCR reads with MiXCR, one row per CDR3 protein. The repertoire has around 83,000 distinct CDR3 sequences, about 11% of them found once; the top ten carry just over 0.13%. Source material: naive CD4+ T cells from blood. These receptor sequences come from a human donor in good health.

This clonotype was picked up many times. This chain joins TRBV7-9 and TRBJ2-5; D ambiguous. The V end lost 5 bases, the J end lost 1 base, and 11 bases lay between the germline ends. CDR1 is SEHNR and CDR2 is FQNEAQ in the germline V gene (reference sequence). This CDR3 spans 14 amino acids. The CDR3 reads CASSKYSPQETQYF. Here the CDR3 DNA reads TGTGCCAGCAGCAAATACAGTCCCCAAGAGACCCAGTACTTC.

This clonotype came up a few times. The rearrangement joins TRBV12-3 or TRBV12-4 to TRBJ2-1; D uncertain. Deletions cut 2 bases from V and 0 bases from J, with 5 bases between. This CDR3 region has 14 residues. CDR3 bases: TGTGCCAGCAGTTTACCAGACTCCTACAATGAGCAGTTCTTC. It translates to CASSLPDSYNEQFF.

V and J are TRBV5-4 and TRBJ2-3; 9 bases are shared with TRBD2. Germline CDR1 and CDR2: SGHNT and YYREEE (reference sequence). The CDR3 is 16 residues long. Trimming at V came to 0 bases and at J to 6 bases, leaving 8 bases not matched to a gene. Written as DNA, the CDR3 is TGTGCCAGCAGCTTGGGAACGGGACTAGCTATCGATACGCAGTATTTT. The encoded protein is CASSLGTGLAIDTQYF.

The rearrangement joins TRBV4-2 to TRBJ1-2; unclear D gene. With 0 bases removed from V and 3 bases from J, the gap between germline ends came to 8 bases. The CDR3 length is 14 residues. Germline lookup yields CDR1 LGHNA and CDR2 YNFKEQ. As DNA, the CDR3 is TGTGCCAGCAGCCAAGATTACGGAGACTATGGCTACACCTTC. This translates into CASSQDYGDYGYTF.

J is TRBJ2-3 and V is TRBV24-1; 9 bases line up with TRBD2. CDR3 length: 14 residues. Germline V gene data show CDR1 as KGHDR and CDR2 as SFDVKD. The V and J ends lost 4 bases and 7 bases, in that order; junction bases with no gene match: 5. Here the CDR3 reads CATSDSGRIYTQYF. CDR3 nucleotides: TGTGCCACCAGTGACAGCGGGAGGATATATACGCAGTATTTT.

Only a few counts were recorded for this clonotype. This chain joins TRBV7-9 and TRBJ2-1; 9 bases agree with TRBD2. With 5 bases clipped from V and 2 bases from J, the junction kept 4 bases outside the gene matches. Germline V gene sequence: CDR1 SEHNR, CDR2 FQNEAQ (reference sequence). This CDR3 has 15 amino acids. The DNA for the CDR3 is TGTGCCAGCAGCCTGACTAGCGGAACCTACAATGAGCAGTTCTTC. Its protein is CASSLTSGTYNEQFF.

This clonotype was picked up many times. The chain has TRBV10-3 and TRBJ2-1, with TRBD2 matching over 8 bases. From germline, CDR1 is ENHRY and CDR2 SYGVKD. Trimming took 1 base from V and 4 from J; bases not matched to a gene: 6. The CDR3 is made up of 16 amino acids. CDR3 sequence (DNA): TGTGCCATCAGTGAGTTTGTGGCTAGCGGGTACAATGAGCAGTTCTTC. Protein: CAISEFVASGYNEQFF.

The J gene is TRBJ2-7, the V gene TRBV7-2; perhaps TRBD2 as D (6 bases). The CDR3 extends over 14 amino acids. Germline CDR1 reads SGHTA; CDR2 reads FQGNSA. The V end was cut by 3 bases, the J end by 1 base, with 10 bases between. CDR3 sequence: CASSLGGPSYEQYF. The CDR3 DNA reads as TGTGCCAGCAGCTTGGGGGGACCTTCCTACGAGCAGTACTTC.

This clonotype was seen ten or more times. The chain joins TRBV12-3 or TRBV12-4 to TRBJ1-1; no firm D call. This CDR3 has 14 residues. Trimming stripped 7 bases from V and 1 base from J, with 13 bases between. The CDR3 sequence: CASTRFFENTEAFF. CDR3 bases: TGTGCCAGCACCCGGTTTTTTGAGAACACTGAAGCTTTCTTT.

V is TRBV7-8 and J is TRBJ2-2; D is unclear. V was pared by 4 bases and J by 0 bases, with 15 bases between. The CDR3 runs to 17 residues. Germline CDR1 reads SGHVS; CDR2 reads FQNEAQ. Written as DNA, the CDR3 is TGTGCCAGCAGCTACTCGGACCGTTACGCGAACACCGGGGAGCTGTTTTTT. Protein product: CASSYSDRYANTGELFF.

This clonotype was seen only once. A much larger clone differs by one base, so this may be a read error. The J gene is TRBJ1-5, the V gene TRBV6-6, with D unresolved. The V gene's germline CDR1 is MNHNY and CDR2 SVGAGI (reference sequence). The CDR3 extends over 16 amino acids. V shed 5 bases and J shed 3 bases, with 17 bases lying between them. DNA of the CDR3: TGTGCCAGCAGTGCCGGGAAAGCCAACGACAATCAGCCCCAGCATTTT. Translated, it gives CASSAGKANDNQPQHF.

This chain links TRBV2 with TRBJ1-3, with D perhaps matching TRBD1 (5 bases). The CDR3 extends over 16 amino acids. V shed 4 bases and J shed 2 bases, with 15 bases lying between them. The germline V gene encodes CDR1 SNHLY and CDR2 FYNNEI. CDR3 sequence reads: CASSARIGTAGNTIYF. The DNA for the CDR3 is TGTGCCAGCAGTGCCCGGATCGGGACTGCTGGAAACACCATATATTTT.

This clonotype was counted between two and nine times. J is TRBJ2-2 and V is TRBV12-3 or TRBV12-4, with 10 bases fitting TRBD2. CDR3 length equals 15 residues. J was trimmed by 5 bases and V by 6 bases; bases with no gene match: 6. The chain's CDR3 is CASSQAGGGTGELFF. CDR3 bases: TGTGCCAGCAGCCAAGCGGGGGGGGGTACCGGGGAGCTGTTTTTT.

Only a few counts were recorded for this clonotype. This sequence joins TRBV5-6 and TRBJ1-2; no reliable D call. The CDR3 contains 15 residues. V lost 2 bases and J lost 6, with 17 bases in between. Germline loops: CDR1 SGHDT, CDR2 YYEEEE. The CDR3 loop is CASSLRLRGGNGYTF. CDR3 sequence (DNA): TGTGCCAGCAGCTTAAGGTTGCGGGGAGGTAATGGCTACACCTTC.